Listed below are T cell receptor beta chains from one sample, sequenced in a study of CD8+ T cells in alopecia areata. Assay: immunoSEQ multiplex PCR; the TCRdb copy retains only in-frame clones and omits some. This table holds about 210,000 clones, around three fifths found once. This sample comprised CD4+ T cells sorted from blood, obtained at week 4, from a patient treated with tofacitinib. These receptors were taken from a human donor with alopecia areata. Both conserved end residues are part of each CDR3. D genes are given only for firm matches. Only some rows state a clone size, as once, few, many or a class for expanded clones.

J: TRBJ1-3; D: .; V: TRBV10-2; size: .; DNA: TGCGCCAGCAAGGCAGCCGCCTCTGGAAACACCATATATTTT; CDR3: CASKAAASGNTIYF
J: TRBJ2-2; D: .; V: TRBV10-1; size: few; DNA: TGCGCCAGCAGTGAGTCGCTAGCTTCACCGCTGAACACCGGGGAGCTGTTTTTT; CDR3: CASSESLASPLNTGELFF
J: TRBJ2-3; D: TRBD1; V: TRBV11-2; size: .; DNA: TGTGCCAGCAGCTCTGGGACAGGCTACACAGATACGCAGTATTTT; CDR3: CASSSGTGYTDTQYF
J: TRBJ1-2; D: TRBD1; V: TRBV10-3; size: .; DNA: TGTGCCATCAATCCCGGGACAGGGGCTAAGTATGGCTACACCTTC; CDR3: CAINPGTGAKYGYTF
J: TRBJ2-1; D: TRBD1; V: TRBV5-1; size: .; DNA: TGCGCCAGCAGCTCGGGACAGAGTTACAATGAGCAGTTCTTC; CDR3: CASSSGQSYNEQFF
J: TRBJ1-1; D: .; V: TRBV11-3; size: once; DNA: TGTGCCAGCAGCTGGGGGCAGAGAGGGAACACTGAAGCTTTCTTT; CDR3: CASSWGQRGNTEAFF
J: TRBJ2-5; D: .; V: TRBV7-2; size: few; DNA: TGTGCCAGCAGCCTCGTCCAAGAGACCCAGTACTTC; CDR3: CASSLVQETQYF
J: TRBJ2-3; D: TRBD1; V: TRBV7-2; size: once; DNA: TGTGCCAGCAGCTTGAACAGGGGAATGGGAGATACGCAGTATTTT; CDR3: CASSLNRGMGDTQYF
J: TRBJ2-1; D: TRBD2; V: TRBV11-2; size: .; DNA: TGTGCCAGCAGACCGACTAGCGGGGGGGCTCACAATGAGCAGTTCTTC; CDR3: CASRPTSGGAHNEQFF
J: TRBJ2-4; D: TRBD1; V: TRBV6-6; size: few; DNA: TGTGCCAGCAGTCCCGGGACAGGGCTGAGCATTCAGTACTTC; CDR3: CASSPGTGLSIQYF
J: TRBJ2-5; D: TRBD2; V: TRBV19; size: .; DNA: TGTGCCAGTAGTATTTTGCAGCGGGAGGAGACCCAGTACTTC; CDR3: CASSILQREETQYF
J: TRBJ1-6; D: .; V: TRBV6-4; size: once; DNA: TGTGCCAGCAGTGTTTTCGGGGGAATCGGTTCACCCCTCCACTTT; CDR3: CASSVFGGIGSPLHF
J: TRBJ2-5; D: .; V: TRBV19; size: .; DNA: TGTGCCAGTAGTATGTCCGGACAAGAACAAGAGACCCAGTACTTC; CDR3: CASSMSGQEQETQYF
J: TRBJ1-5; D: .; V: TRBV30; size: .; DNA: TGTGCCTGGAGTATCGATTTCCGGCAGCCCCAGCATTTT; CDR3: CAWSIDFRQPQHF
J: TRBJ1-1; D: .; V: TRBV10-3; size: .; DNA: TGTGCCATCAGTGAGTACGGTAACACTGAAGCTTTCTTT; CDR3: CAISEYGNTEAFF
J: TRBJ2-5; D: .; V: TRBV23-1; size: .; DNA: TGCGCCAGTCCCCGGGTGGCAGGGGCGTCGGAGACCCAGTACTTC; CDR3: CASPRVAGASETQYF
J: TRBJ1-5; D: .; V: TRBV7-2; size: few; DNA: TGTGCCAGCAGCCTTTCGGGGAATCAGCCCCAGCATTTT; CDR3: CASSLSGNQPQHF
J: TRBJ1-3; D: TRBD1; V: TRBV7-9; size: .; DNA: TGTGCCAGCAGCTGGCAGGGGGCGCAGCCTGGAAACACCATATATTTT; CDR3: CASSWQGAQPGNTIYF
J: TRBJ1-3; D: .; V: TRBV2; size: .; DNA: TGTGCCAGCAGTCACGGACAGCCTCCCCCGGGAAACACCATATATTTT; CDR3: CASSHGQPPPGNTIYF
J: TRBJ2-7; D: TRBD1; V: TRBV30; size: .; DNA: TGTGCCTTGGACAGGCCCTACGAGCAGTACTTC; CDR3: CALDRPYEQYF
J: TRBJ2-3; D: TRBD1; V: TRBV27; size: .; DNA: TGTGCCAGCCTTTCGACAGGGGGATGGACAGATACGCAGTATTTT; CDR3: CASLSTGGWTDTQYF
J: TRBJ2-5; D: TRBD2; V: TRBV6-6; size: .; DNA: TGTGCCAGCAGGATTAGCGGGGGGAGAGAGACCCAGTACTTC; CDR3: CASRISGGRETQYF
J: TRBJ2-3; D: .; V: TRBV2; size: .; DNA: TGTGCCAGCAGGGGACACGGCACAGATACGCAGTATTTT; CDR3: CASRGHGTDTQYF
J: TRBJ2-1; D: TRBD2; V: TRBV5-1; size: few; DNA: TGCGCCAGCAGCTCTGCCGGGACTAGAATTAATGAGCAGTTCTTC; CDR3: CASSSAGTRINEQFF
J: TRBJ2-1; D: .; V: TRBV20-1; size: .; DNA: TGCAGTGCTTGGGTGGACAATGAGCAGTTCTTC; CDR3: CSAWVDNEQFF
J: TRBJ1-1; D: .; V: TRBV5-6; size: .; DNA: TGTGCCAGCAGCTTACGACGAGGGGGAGGGGACACTGAAGCTTTCTTT; CDR3: CASSLRRGGGDTEAFF
J: TRBJ2-1; D: .; V: TRBV2; size: few; DNA: TGTGCCAGCAAGCAGGGAATCCTCAATGAGCAGTTCTTC; CDR3: CASKQGILNEQFF
J: TRBJ2-5; D: TRBD1; V: TRBV5-1; size: few; DNA: TGCGCCAGCAGCTCCGGACAGGGGTACCAAGAGACCCAGTACTTC; CDR3: CASSSGQGYQETQYF
J: TRBJ2-4; D: .; V: TRBV7-2; size: once; DNA: TGTGCCAGCAGCAAACAAGAAAACATTCAGTACTTC; CDR3: CASSKQENIQYF